Below are 27 T cell receptor beta chains sequenced from a single sample in a study of cytomegalovirus exposure and HLA in healthy donors. This PCR relied on a set of 60 Vbeta primers and 13 Jbeta primers. Here immunoSEQ multiplex PCR was the method, and the copy in TCRdb shows in-frame clones only, minus some. The table includes roughly 90,000 clones, 84% detected once. Source material: PBMCs. These receptors were collected from a man between 18 and 35 years old in good health and CMV-seronegative.

The chain recombines TRBV30 with TRBJ1-2; 9 nucleotides align to TRBD1. V lost 7 bases and J lost 5; bases outside the gene matches: 5. This CDR3 region has 12 residues. Germline CDR1 GTSNPN, CDR2 SVGIG (reference sequence). The CDR3, as DNA: TGTGCCTTGACAGGGGGTGTTTATGGCTACACCTTC. As protein: CALTGGVYGYTF.

The chain couples TRBV2 to TRBJ2-7; D is unclear. This CDR3 spans 14 amino acids. Trimming left V 3 bases short and J 3 bases short, with 12 bases between. The germline gives CDR1 SNHLY, CDR2 FYNNEI. CDR3 bases: TGTGCCAGCAGTGAGTCGCCGCGTGACTACGAGCAGTACTTC. This codes for CASSESPRDYEQYF.

This clone was recorded once. The V and J genes are TRBV5-6 and TRBJ1-1; TRBD1 matches 7 bases. Trimming removed 3 bases from V and 0 bases from J; junction bases left unmatched: 5. Germline CDR1 is SGHDT and CDR2 is YYEEEE. The CDR3 loop spans 15 amino acids. CDR3: CASSSVGQLNTEAFF. In nucleotides, the CDR3 is TGTGCCAGCAGCTCGGTGGGACAGTTGAACACTGAAGCTTTCTTT.

The gene calls are TRBV29-1 and TRBJ2-4, with TRBD2 as a possible D gene (7 bases). Germline values: CDR1 SQVTM, CDR2 ANQGSEA. The CDR3 totals 12 residues. The V end lost 4 bases, the J end lost 5 bases, and 9 bases lay between the germline ends. CDR3 residues: CSVGGGENIQYF. DNA of the CDR3: TGCAGCGTTGGGGGGGGCGAAAACATTCAGTACTTC.

The chain uses TRBV19 and TRBJ1-1; D gene unclear. Germline-derived CDR1 and CDR2 are LNHDA and SQIVND (reference sequence). The V gene lost 4 bases and the J gene lost 0 bases, with 6 bases spanning the gap. The CDR3 covers 13 residues. The CDR3 sequence is CASSSAVNTEAFF. Here the CDR3 DNA reads TGTGCCAGTAGTAGCGCGGTGAACACTGAAGCTTTCTTT.

J is TRBJ2-7 and V is TRBV29-1, with 8 bases aligning to TRBD1. From germline, CDR1 is SQVTM and CDR2 ANQGSEA. V trimming: 6 bases; J trimming: 0 bases; junction bases outside the gene matches: 4. The CDR3 is made up of 13 amino acids. In DNA form, the CDR3 reads TGCAGCGTGCGGACAGGGAACTCCTACGAGCAGTACTTC. Amino acid sequence: CSVRTGNSYEQYF.

The rearrangement joins TRBV4-1 to TRBJ2-5, with TRBD2 matching over 8 bases. From germline, CDR1 is MGHRA and CDR2 YSYEKL. The CDR3 spans 14 residues. V lost 4 bases and J lost 5; bases outside the gene matches: 6. This CDR3 is CASSPGLAGETQYF. CDR3 bases: TGCGCCAGCAGCCCCGGACTAGCCGGGGAGACCCAGTACTTC.

The chain recombines TRBV5-1 with TRBJ1-1, with 10 positions matching TRBD1. V shed 8 bases, J shed 7 bases, and the junction held 14 bases outside the gene matches. The CDR3 has 15 residues. CDR1 is SGHRS, CDR2 YFSETQ, per germline. CDR3 nucleotides: TGCGCCAGTTACCAGACAGGGGGCGGTCGCGGTGAAGCTTTCTTT. This sequence encodes CASYQTGGGRGEAFF.

The chain couples TRBV10-3 to TRBJ1-2; TRBD1 is a possible D gene (6 bases). The CDR3 length is 16 residues. Trimming stripped 2 bases from V and 7 bases from J, with 20 bases between. Germline V gives CDR1 ENHRY, CDR2 SYGVKD. In DNA form, the CDR3 reads TGTGCCATCAGTGAGAGTAAAGGGGCAGGGGTTGCTGGCTACACCTTC. Translation: CAISESKGAGVAGYTF.

The chain couples TRBV9 to TRBJ2-7; no reliable D call. The CDR3 loop spans 15 amino acids. Germline CDR1 SGDLS, CDR2 YYNGEE. V was clipped by 0 bases and J by 5 bases, with 15 bases between them. CDR3 protein: CASSVGLGVLDEQYF. The CDR3 nucleotides are TGTGCCAGCAGCGTAGGACTTGGAGTCCTAGACGAGCAGTACTTC.

The chain has TRBV4-1 and TRBJ2-7, with D possibly matching TRBD1 (6 bases). Germline CDR1 MGHRA, CDR2 YSYEKL. The CDR3 sequence is 17 residues long. Trimming removed 1 base from V and 4 bases from J, with 20 bases in between. CDR3 residues: CASSQVTTRQVPYEQYF. The CDR3 DNA is TGCGCCAGCAGCCAAGTTACCACCCGACAGGTTCCATACGAGCAGTACTTC.

This clone was recorded only once. The rearrangement links TRBV14 to TRBJ2-7; the D is unclear. V lost 4 bases and J lost 6, with 19 bases in between. Per germline, CDR1 SGHDN and CDR2 FVKESK. CDR3 length: 15 residues. This CDR3 is CASSPPRNIAGEQYF. The CDR3, as DNA: TGTGCCAGCAGCCCACCCCGAAACATAGCTGGCGAGCAGTACTTC.

The chain employs TRBV5-4 and TRBJ2-5, with 9 positions matching TRBD1. Unmatched junction bases numbered 5, after V lost 3 bases and J lost 2 bases. CDR3 length equals 15 residues. Germline CDR1 and CDR2: SGHNT and YYREEE (reference sequence). The CDR3 nucleotides read TGTGCCAGCAGCTGGGGACAGGGTGGGCAAGAGACCCAGTACTTC. It codes for CASSWGQGGQETQYF.

V is TRBV7-2 and J is TRBJ2-2; a possible D gene is TRBD2 (5 bases). Trimming cost V 6 bases and J 6 bases, with 14 bases left between them. This CDR3 is built from 14 residues. Per the germline V gene, CDR1 is SGHTA and CDR2 is FQGNSA. CDR3 DNA sequence: TGTGCCAGCAGTCCGGGATATCATTCCGGGGAGCTGTTTTTT. Its protein product is CASSPGYHSGELFF. Full variable domain (remainder filled in from reference TRBV7-2 and TRBJ2-2): GAGVSQSPSNKVTEKGKDVELRCDPISGHTALYWYRQSLGQGLEFLIYFQGNSAPDKSGLPSDRFSAERTGGSVSTLTIQRTQQEDSAVYLCASSPGYHSGELFFGEGSRLTVL.

The chain uses TRBV14 and TRBJ2-7; the match to TRBD2 covers 9 bases. The CDR3 length is 19 residues. The V segment lost 4 bases and the J segment 0 bases; nucleotides outside the gene matches: 16. The germline gives CDR1 SGHDN, CDR2 FVKESK. The CDR3 coding sequence is TGTGCCAGCAGCCCAGCAAGCGGGAGGACTTCTTGGAGCTCCTACGAGCAGTACTTC. The encoded protein is CASSPASGRTSWSSYEQYF. Filled out from reference TRBV14 and TRBJ2-7, the complete variable domain reads EAGVTQFPSHSVIEKGQTVTLRCDPISGHDNLYWYRRVMGKEIKFLLHFVKESKQDESGMPNNRFLAERTGGTYSTLKVQPAELEDSGVYFCASSPASGRTSWSSYEQYFGPGTRLTVT.

J is TRBJ1-2 and V is TRBV6-5; D is unresolved. V was shortened by 2 bases and J by 8 bases, with 15 bases between the two germline ends. Germline assignment: CDR1 MNHEY and CDR2 SVGAGI. CDR3 length equals 14 residues. CDR3 nucleotide sequence: TGTGCCAGCAGTTACGACAAGGATGGTTTCGGCTACACCTTC. Translated, it gives CASSYDKDGFGYTF.

The chain combines TRBV7-3 with TRBJ2-1; 10 nucleotides match TRBD2. Trimming took 5 bases from V and 4 from J; bases not matched to a gene: 8. The length of the CDR3 is 16 residues. Germline V lookup: CDR1 SGHTA, CDR2 FQGTGA. CDR3 DNA: TGTGCCAGCAGCCCCCAGCGAGCGGGAGGGTACAATGAGCAGTTCTTC. Residues: CASSPQRAGGYNEQFF.

V and J are TRBV10-3 and TRBJ2-7, with 9 bases matching TRBD2. V gave up 7 bases and J gave up 4 bases; unmatched junction bases: 8. CDR3 length: 14 amino acids. Germline CDR1 ENHRY, CDR2 SYGVKD. In DNA, the CDR3 is TGTGCCATCAAGTCTGCTAGCGGGAATTACGAGCAGTACTTC. Translation gives CAIKSASGNYEQYF.

V and J are TRBV30 and TRBJ2-5; the D is unclear. The CDR3 extends over 12 amino acids. Germline V gene data show CDR1 as GTSNPN and CDR2 as SVGIG (reference sequence). The ends were cut back, 4 bases at V and 5 bases at J, with 11 bases in the middle. The CDR3 DNA follows: TGTGCCTGGACCAATCTTCGGGAGACCCAGTACTTC. Translation: CAWTNLRETQYF. The full variable domain, with the rest looked up from reference TRBV30 and TRBJ2-5, is SQTIHQWPATLVQPVGSPLSLECTVEGTSNPNLYWYRQAAGRGLQLLFYSVGIGQISSEVPQNLSASRPQDRQFILSSKKLLLSDSGFYLCAWTNLRETQYFGPGTRLLVL.

This chain links TRBV6-1 with TRBJ2-7, with TRBD2 matching 7 bases. The CDR3 covers 12 residues. V gave up 8 bases and J gave up 5 bases; unmatched junction bases: 6. The germline V gene has CDR1 MNHNS and CDR2 SASEGT. The CDR3 nucleotides read TGTGCCAGCGGGCGGGGGACCAACGAGCAGTACTTC. The encoded protein is CASGRGTNEQYF.

The chain is built from TRBV29-1 and TRBJ2-6; the D gene is possibly TRBD2 (7 bases). With 0 bases removed from V and 0 bases from J, the gap between germline ends came to 12 bases. Germline assignment: CDR1 SQVTM and CDR2 ANQGSEA. The CDR3 covers 17 residues. The CDR3 loop is CSVEEGGPSSGANVLTF. CDR3 nucleotides: TGCAGCGTTGAAGAGGGGGGGCCCAGCTCTGGGGCCAACGTCCTGACTTTC.

The rearrangement joins TRBV7-6 to TRBJ2-5; maybe TRBD2 (5 bases). Between the trimmed V and J ends, which lost 5 bases and 6 bases, there was a span of 13 bases. CDR3 length: 13 amino acids. Germline CDR1 SGHVS, CDR2 FNYEAQ. CDR3 region: CASSPDGKKTQYF. CDR3 in DNA: TGTGCCAGCAGCCCGGACGGGAAAAAGACCCAGTACTTC.

The chain recombines TRBV19 with TRBJ1-1; D perhaps matches TRBD1 (6 bases). Looked up from germline, CDR1 is LNHDA and CDR2 is SQIVND (reference sequence). This CDR3 region has 17 residues. V was pared by 2 bases and J by 1 base, with 17 bases between. The CDR3 bases are TGTGCCAGTAGTATAAGGGTCGCAGGGGTCAGGAACACTGAAGCTTTCTTT. It is translated as CASSIRVAGVRNTEAFF.

V and J are TRBV9 and TRBJ2-2; D gene uncertain. Germline V gives CDR1 SGDLS, CDR2 YYNGEE. The V gene lost 3 bases and the J gene lost 4 bases, with 7 bases spanning the gap. This CDR3 has 13 amino acids. The CDR3 DNA is TGTGCCAGCAGCGCCCTACTCACCGGGGAGCTGTTTTTT. Translated, it gives CASSALLTGELFF.

The chain combines TRBV2 with TRBJ1-2, with D unresolved. The V end was cut by 1 base, the J end by 4 bases, with 13 bases between. This CDR3 is 15 amino acids long. Looked up from germline, CDR1 is SNHLY and CDR2 is FYNNEI. CDR3 DNA: TGTGCCAGCAGTGAAGTAGGGAGTGTCCTCTATGGCTACACCTTC. It encodes CASSEVGSVLYGYTF.

The chain combines TRBV25-1 with TRBJ1-4; no clear D gene. This CDR3 has 15 amino acids. Trimming left V 8 bases short and J 6 bases short, with 19 bases between. CDR1 and CDR2 (germline): MGHDK, SYGVNS. The CDR3 nucleotides are TGTGCCAGCGGTCCCTTCGAGGGTCCGGATGAAAAACTGTTTTTT. This sequence encodes CASGPFEGPDEKLFF.

V and J are TRBV7-9 and TRBJ2-2; TRBD2 matches 7 bases. Germline V gene sequence: CDR1 SEHNR, CDR2 FQNEAQ (reference sequence). The CDR3 is 15 amino acids. The junction had 0 bases not matched to a gene; V was cut back by 2 bases and J by 0 bases. CDR3 in amino acids: CASSLLAANTGELFF. DNA for the CDR3: TGTGCCAGCAGCTTACTAGCGGCGAACACCGGGGAGCTGTTTTTT.